These 6 T cell receptor beta chains were all obtained from the same sample, sequenced in a study of blood T cell repertoires in COVID-19. The data were produced by immunoSEQ multiplex PCR, yet TCRdb's version contains in-frame clones alone and is incomplete. The sample gives some 100,000 clones, 75% to 90% of which show up once; over 15% is in the top ten. Sequencing used peripheral blood. Every receptor here comes from a woman aged 60-75 years with acute or convalescent COVID-19.

The chain is built from TRBV6-5 and TRBJ1-6; 7 bases line up with TRBD1. The junction had 8 bases not matched to a gene; V was cut back by 3 bases and J by 6 bases. Per the germline V gene, CDR1 is MNHEY and CDR2 is SVGAGI. The CDR3 contains 16 residues. The CDR3 DNA sequence: TGTGCCAGCAGTTATACGCGACAGGGCAGTAATTCACCCCTCCACTTT. This translates into CASSYTRQGSNSPLHF.

This clone was counted only a few times. The V gene is TRBV4-2, the J gene TRBJ2-2; 12 bases are a match to TRBD2. The V gene's germline CDR1 is LGHNA and CDR2 YNFKEQ. J gave up 9 bases and V 2 bases, and 13 bases lay outside the gene matches. CDR3 size: 18 residues. CDR3 in amino acids: CASSQPLSASGGDRELFF. As DNA, the CDR3 is TGTGCCAGCAGCCAACCTCTATCGGCTAGCGGGGGGGACCGGGAGCTGTTTTTT.

This chain joins TRBV6-5 and TRBJ2-7; 9 positions agree with TRBD1. This CDR3 contains 15 residues. The V gene end was trimmed by 5 bases and the J gene end by 4 bases; junction bases not matched to a gene: 9. Germline loops: CDR1 MNHEY, CDR2 SVGAGI. CDR3: CASSRVGQGLYEQYF. The CDR3, as DNA: TGTGCCAGCAGTCGAGTGGGACAGGGTCTGTACGAGCAGTACTTC.

This clone was seen a handful of times. The chain links TRBV6-1 to TRBJ1-2; D perhaps matches TRBD1 (5 bases). Per germline, CDR1 MNHNS and CDR2 SASEGT. The CDR3 length is 16 residues. The ends were cut back, 2 bases at V and 1 base at J, with 14 bases in the middle. CDR3 in DNA: TGTGCCAGCAGTGAATCACTGCAGGGTAGTAACTATGGCTACACCTTC. This translates into CASSESLQGSNYGYTF.

The V gene is TRBV28, the J gene TRBJ2-7; TRBD2 is a possible D gene (6 bases). The germline V and J ends were trimmed by 8 bases and 6 bases, with 11 bases remaining between them. The CDR3 is 11 amino acids. Germline loops: CDR1 MDHEN, CDR2 SYDVKM. The CDR3 bases are TGTGCCAGCCGGACGGGACTCGAGCAGTACTTC. It yields the protein CASRTGLEQYF.

The chain employs TRBV2 and TRBJ1-5, with a tentative D call TRBD1 (5 bases). The germline V and J ends were trimmed by 6 bases and 8 bases, with 14 bases remaining between them. Germline CDR1 is SNHLY and CDR2 is FYNNEI. This CDR3 has 13 amino acids. CDR3 loop: CASRMGGFEPQHF. The DNA of the CDR3 is TGTGCCAGCAGAATGGGGGGTTTCGAGCCCCAGCATTTT.